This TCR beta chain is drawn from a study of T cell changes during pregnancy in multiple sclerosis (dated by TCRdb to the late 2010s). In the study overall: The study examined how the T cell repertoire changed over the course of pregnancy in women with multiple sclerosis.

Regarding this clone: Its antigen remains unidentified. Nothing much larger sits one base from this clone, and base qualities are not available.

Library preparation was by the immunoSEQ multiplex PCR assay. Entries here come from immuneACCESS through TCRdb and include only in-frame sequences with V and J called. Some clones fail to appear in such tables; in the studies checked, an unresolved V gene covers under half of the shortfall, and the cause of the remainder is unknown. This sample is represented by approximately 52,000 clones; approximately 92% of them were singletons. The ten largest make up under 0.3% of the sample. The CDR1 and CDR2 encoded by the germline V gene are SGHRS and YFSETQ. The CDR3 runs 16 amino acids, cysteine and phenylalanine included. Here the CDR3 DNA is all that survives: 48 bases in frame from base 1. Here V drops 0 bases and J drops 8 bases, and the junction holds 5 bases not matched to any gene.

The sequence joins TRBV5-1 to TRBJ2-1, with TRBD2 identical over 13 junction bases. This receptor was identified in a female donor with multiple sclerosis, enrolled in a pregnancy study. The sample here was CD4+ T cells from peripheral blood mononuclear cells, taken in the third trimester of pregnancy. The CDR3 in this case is CASSLAWTSGGHEQFF. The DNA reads TGCGCCAGCAGCTTGGCCTGGACTAGCGGGGGCCATGAGCAGTTCTTC.